A single sample gave rise to the 14 T cell receptor beta chains below, sequenced in a study of spatial heterogeneity in lung cancer (dated by TCRdb to the late 2010s). What this sample's time point label stands for: sample taken at primary tumor resection. Without any cell sorting, TCR sequencing was performed on whole RNA extracted either from tumor and nontumor lung tissue or from cryopreserved PBMC samples. Library method: 5' RACE. Sequencing was carried out with a NextSeq 500. The public reads were reprocessed in TCRdb via fastp at Q25 and MiXCR, keeping in-frame beta chains. Rows matching on CDR3 protein sequence are summarized as one entry with the most common DNA and genes. The sample table contains tens of thousands of distinct CDR3 sequences; only one count was recorded for approximately 20% of them. The ten largest clonotypes hold 5% to 7.5% of the sample. The sample in question was PBMCs, obtained at surgery. These receptor sequences come from a male donor with early-stage non-small cell lung cancer.

This clonotype was counted ten times or more. The chain uses TRBV3-1 and TRBJ2-7; D may be TRBD1 or TRBD2 (5 bases each). Between the trimmed V and J ends, which lost 4 bases and 7 bases, there was a span of 23 bases. There are 16 residues in the CDR3. Germline CDR1 and CDR2: LGHDT and YNNKEL (reference sequence). The DNA for the CDR3 is TGTGCCAGCAGCCCCCTCCCACCGGGACCCTCAACGGAGCAGTACTTC. Translating gives CASSPLPPGPSTEQYF.

The V call is TRBV5-1, the J call TRBJ1-2; no definite D call. Germline V gene data show CDR1 as SGHRS and CDR2 as YFSETQ. The CDR3 runs 14 residues. Trimming stripped 0 bases from V and 0 bases from J, with 6 bases between. In DNA form, the CDR3 reads TGCGCCAGCAGCTTGGGACAAGCTAACTATGGCTACACCTTC. Its translation: CASSLGQANYGYTF.

The CDR3 here is CASSYSGGVHNEQFF. The DNA of the CDR3 is TGTGCCAGCAGTTACTCAGGTGGCGTCCACAATGAGCAGTTCTTC. This chain connects TRBV6-5 to TRBJ2-1; D gene ambiguous. The CDR3 loop spans 15 amino acids. The V and J ends lost 0 bases and 5 bases respectively, with 11 bases between them. CDR1 MNHEY and CDR2 SVGAGI come from the germline V gene.

This chain connects TRBV7-2 to TRBJ2-2, with 14 bases aligning to TRBD2. V lost 5 bases, J lost 2 bases, and 7 bases stayed unmatched. CDR3 length: 18 residues. Germline V CDR1 and CDR2: SGHTA, FQGNSA. The CDR3 region has the DNA TGTGCCAGCAGCCCCCCCGGACTAGCGGGGGGCAACACCGGGGAGCTGTTTTTT. This gives the protein CASSPPGLAGGNTGELFF.

This chain uses TRBV18 with TRBJ2-5; 7 nucleotides align to TRBD1. There are 14 residues in the CDR3. Germline V gene data show CDR1 as KGHSH and CDR2 as LQKENI. J gave up 4 bases and V 3 bases, and 5 bases lay outside the gene matches. Here the CDR3 DNA reads TGTGCCAGCTCACCGGGACAGTCCAGAGAGACCCAGTACTTC. Translated: CASSPGQSRETQYF. Full variable domain (rest looked up from reference TRBV18 and TRBJ2-5): NAGVMQNPRHLVRRRGQEARLRCSPMKGHSHVYWYRQLPEEGLKFMVYLQKENIIDESGMPKERFSAEFPKEGPSILRIQQVVRGDSAAYFCASSPGQSRETQYFGPGTRLLVL.

The rearrangement joins TRBV7-2 to TRBJ1-1; D is unclear. CDR3 length: 13 amino acids. CDR1 is SGHTA and CDR2 is FQGNSA in the germline V gene. Trimming removed 3 bases from V and 6 bases from J, with 11 bases in between. This CDR3 is CASSLEGWAEAFF. The CDR3 DNA is TGTGCCAGCAGCTTGGAGGGTTGGGCTGAAGCTTTCTTT.

As regards this clonotype: Possible read error: a much larger clone is one base away. J is TRBJ2-5 and V is TRBV12-5; possibly TRBD2 for D (5 bases). Germline CDR1 is LGHNT and CDR2 is FRNRAP. This CDR3 has 12 amino acids. Here the CDR3 DNA reads TGTACTAGTGGTTTTAGCCAAGAGACCCAGTACTTC. Protein product: CTSGFSQETQYF.

The chain uses TRBV10-3 and TRBJ1-2; D might be TRBD1 (6 bases). The CDR3 consists of 14 residues. Germline V gene sequence: CDR1 ENHRY, CDR2 SYGVKD. Trimming removed 5 bases from V and 6 bases from J, with 16 bases in between. This CDR3 is CAISPPGTRDGYTF. The CDR3, as DNA: TGTGCCATCAGTCCACCCGGGACAAGGGATGGCTACACCTTC.

This clonotype was observed many times. The rearrangement links TRBV18 to TRBJ1-1; D ambiguous. The CDR3 length is 14 residues. The V gene lost 2 bases and the J gene lost 2 bases, with 9 bases spanning the gap. Per the germline V gene, CDR1 is KGHSH and CDR2 is LQKENI. The CDR3 nucleotides read TGTGCCAGCTCACCAAGGACCGACAACACTGAAGCTTTCTTT. Its translation is CASSPRTDNTEAFF.

The rearrangement links TRBV29-1 to TRBJ2-1; TRBD1 matches 7 bases. Germline loops: CDR1 SQVTM, CDR2 ANQGSEA. CDR3 length: 11 residues. V lost 6 bases to trimming and J lost 10 bases; unmatched junction nucleotides: 6. CDR3 DNA: TGCAGCGTGAAGACAGGGCAAGAGCAGTTCTTC. Encoded protein: CSVKTGQEQFF.

The chain is built from TRBV27 and TRBJ1-2; weak D call: TRBD1 (6 bases). The germline V and J ends were trimmed by 6 bases and 8 bases, with 19 bases remaining between them. Germline V CDR1 and CDR2: MNHEY, SMNVEV (reference sequence). CDR3 size: 14 residues. The CDR3 coding sequence is TGTGCCAGCAGCCCAGGCGGGGGGGCAGGAGGCTACACCTTC. Translating it yields CASSPGGGAGGYTF.

The rearrangement uses TRBV6-2 or TRBV6-3 and TRBJ2-1; D possibly corresponds to TRBD2 (6 bases). The CDR3 spans 16 residues. From germline, CDR1 is MNHEY and CDR2 SVGEGT. V was cut by 6 bases and J by 6 bases, with 21 bases left in between. CDR3 DNA sequence: TGTGCCAGCAGCCTTTGGACGGCGGGGAGATCCAATGAGCAGTTCTTC. Residues: CASSLWTAGRSNEQFF.

The gene calls are TRBV6-2 or TRBV6-3 and TRBJ2-2; the D call may be TRBD1 or TRBD2 (5 bases each). Deletions cut 6 bases from V and 3 bases from J, with 11 bases between. The CDR3 is made up of 14 amino acids. Germline V lookup: CDR1 MNHEY, CDR2 SVGEGT. The chain's CDR3 is CASRGDQYTGELFF. For the CDR3, the DNA is TGTGCCAGCAGAGGGGACCAATACACCGGGGAGCTGTTTTTT.

This clonotype was seen only once. The rearrangement links TRBV25-1 to TRBJ2-7, with TRBD1 as a possible D gene (6 bases). The germline V gene has CDR1 MGHDK and CDR2 SYGVNS. The CDR3 covers 14 residues. Trimming took off 6 bases at V and 3 bases at J, with 15 bases between the two ends. The CDR3 loop is CASSPSGTFYEQYF. The CDR3 DNA reads TGTGCCAGCAGCCCGTCAGGGACATTCTACGAGCAGTACTTC.